This entry lists 2 T cell receptor beta chains sequenced from one sample in a study of cytomegalovirus exposure and HLA in healthy donors. The PCR used 60 Vbeta and 13 Jbeta primers. TCRdb keeps only in-frame clones here, not all; method: immunoSEQ multiplex PCR. This sample has around 33,000 clones, with approximately 91% found just once. Sequencing was done on a sample of PBMCs. All receptors derive from a woman between 18 and 30 years old in good health and CMV-seronegative.

The rearrangement joins TRBV7-3 to TRBJ2-6; 7 bases agree with TRBD1. Germline V gene data show CDR1 as SGHTA and CDR2 as FQGTGA. Trimming cost V 5 bases and J 2 bases; bases outside gene matches: 3. This CDR3 contains 15 residues. This CDR3 reads CASSQGQPGANVLTF. The CDR3 nucleotides are TGTGCCAGCAGCCAGGGACAGCCTGGGGCCAACGTCCTGACTTTC.

This sequence joins TRBV7-6 and TRBJ1-1; 9 nucleotides line up with TRBD1. Germline V gene lookup returns CDR1 SGHVS and CDR2 FNYEAQ. The V gene end was trimmed by 5 bases and the J gene end by 2 bases; junction bases not matched to a gene: 12. The CDR3 consists of 17 residues. DNA for the CDR3: TGTGCCAGCAGCCAAAAACCCCCGGGACAGGGCAACACTGAAGCTTTCTTT. As protein: CASSQKPPGQGNTEAFF.